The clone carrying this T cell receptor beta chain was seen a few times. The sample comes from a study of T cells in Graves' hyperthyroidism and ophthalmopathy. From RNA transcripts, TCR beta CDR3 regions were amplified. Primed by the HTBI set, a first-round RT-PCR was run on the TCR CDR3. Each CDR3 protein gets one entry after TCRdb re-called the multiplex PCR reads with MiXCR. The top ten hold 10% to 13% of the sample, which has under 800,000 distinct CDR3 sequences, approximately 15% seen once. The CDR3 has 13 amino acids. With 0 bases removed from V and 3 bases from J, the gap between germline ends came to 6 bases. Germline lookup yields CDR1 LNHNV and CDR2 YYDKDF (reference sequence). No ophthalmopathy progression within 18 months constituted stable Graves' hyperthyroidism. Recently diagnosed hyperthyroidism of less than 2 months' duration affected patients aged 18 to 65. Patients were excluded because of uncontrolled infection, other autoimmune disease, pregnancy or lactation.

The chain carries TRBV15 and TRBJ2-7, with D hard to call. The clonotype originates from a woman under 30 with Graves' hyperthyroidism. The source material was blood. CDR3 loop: CATSRERGYEQYF. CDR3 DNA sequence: TGTGCCACCAGCAGAGAAAGAGGCTACGAGCAGTACTTC.